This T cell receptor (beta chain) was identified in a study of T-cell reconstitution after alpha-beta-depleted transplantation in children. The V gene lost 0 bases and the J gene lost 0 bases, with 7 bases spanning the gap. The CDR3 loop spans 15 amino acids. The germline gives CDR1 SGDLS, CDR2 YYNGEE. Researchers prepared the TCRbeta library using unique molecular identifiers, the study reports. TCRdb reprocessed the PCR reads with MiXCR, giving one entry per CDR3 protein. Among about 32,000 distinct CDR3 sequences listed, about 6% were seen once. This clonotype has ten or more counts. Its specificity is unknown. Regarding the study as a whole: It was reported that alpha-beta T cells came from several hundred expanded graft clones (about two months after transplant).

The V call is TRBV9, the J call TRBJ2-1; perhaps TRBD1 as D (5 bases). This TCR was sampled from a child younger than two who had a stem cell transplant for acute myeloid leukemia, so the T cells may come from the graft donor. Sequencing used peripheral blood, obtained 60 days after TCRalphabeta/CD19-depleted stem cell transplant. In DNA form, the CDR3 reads TGTGCCAGCAGCGTAGAAGGGGTCTCCTACAATGAGCAGTTCTTC. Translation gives CASSVEGVSYNEQFF.